This passage covers 27 T cell receptor beta chains from one sample sequenced in a study of PD-1 blockade in classical Hodgkin lymphoma. Brentuximab vedotin exposure varied, and every patient relapsed after autologous stem cell transplantation. Produced via immunoSEQ multiplex PCR; TCRdb's table is partial and in-frame only. This sample carries tens of thousands of clones, about 92% of them seen once, and the ten largest clones take 8%. The sequences come from peripheral blood mononuclear cells (PBMCs), collected at baseline. Source of these receptors: a human donor with classical Hodgkin lymphoma.

Written as DNA, the CDR3 is TGTGCCAGTAGTTCGGAGGGGGCGGTGGAGACCCAGTACTTC. This codes for CASSSEGAVETQYF. The chain is built from TRBV19 and TRBJ2-5; a possible D gene is TRBD1 (7 bases). Germline V CDR1 and CDR2: LNHDA, SQIVND (reference sequence). The V and J ends lost 5 bases and 5 bases respectively, with 15 bases between them. This CDR3 contains 14 residues.

The CDR3 nucleotides read TGTGCCAGCAGCTTAGATGTCGGAGGCTATAGGGAGCAGTACTTC. Encoded protein: CASSLDVGGYREQYF. The V call is TRBV7-2, the J call TRBJ2-7, with D tentatively TRBD2 (5 bases). The ends were cut back, 1 base at V and 7 bases at J, with 17 bases in the middle. This CDR3 is 15 amino acids long. In germline, CDR1 is SGHTA, CDR2 FQGNSA.

The chain carries TRBV2 and TRBJ1-2, with a possible D match to TRBD1 (5 bases). The CDR3 totals 12 residues. In germline, CDR1 is SNHLY, CDR2 FYNNEI. Trimming stripped 3 bases from V and 8 bases from J, with 10 bases between. The CDR3 loop is CASSEVGTGYTF. Written as DNA, the CDR3 is TGTGCCAGCAGTGAGGTGGGGACGGGCTACACCTTC.

The gene calls are TRBV29-1 and TRBJ1-6; 7 bases line up with TRBD1. V shed 7 bases, J shed 1 base, and the junction held 7 bases outside the gene matches. The germline V gene encodes CDR1 SQVTM and CDR2 ANQGSEA. This CDR3 has 15 residues. The CDR3 DNA reads as TGCAGCGCCCAGGACAGGTTTTCCTATAATTCACCCCTCCACTTT. Translation gives CSAQDRFSYNSPLHF.

Here the CDR3 reads CATSMAGVTYEQYF. The CDR3, as DNA: TGTGCCACCAGCATGGCAGGGGTGACCTACGAGCAGTACTTC. The chain recombines TRBV15 with TRBJ2-7; maybe TRBD1 (6 bases). This CDR3 region has 14 residues. With 4 bases removed from V and 2 bases from J, the gap between germline ends came to 12 bases. From germline, CDR1 is LNHNV and CDR2 YYDKDF (reference sequence).

The V and J genes are TRBV30 and TRBJ2-2, with D hard to call. The CDR3 is 11 residues long. V lost 3 bases, J lost 6 bases, and 5 bases lay in between. In germline, CDR1 is GTSNPN, CDR2 SVGIG (reference sequence). CDR3 nucleotides: TGTGCCTGGAGGTTCTCCGGGGAGCTGTTTTTT. It encodes CAWRFSGELFF. The variable domain in full, with the rest retrieved from reference TRBV30 and TRBJ2-2, is SQTIHQWPATLVQPVGSPLSLECTVEGTSNPNLYWYRQAAGRGLQLLFYSVGIGQISSEVPQNLSASRPQDRQFILSSKKLLLSDSGFYLCAWRFSGELFFGEGSRLTVL.

The chain combines TRBV19 with TRBJ1-1; the D is unclear. Germline CDR1 and CDR2: LNHDA and SQIVND (reference sequence). Trimming cost V 7 bases and J 4 bases, with 7 bases left between them. The CDR3 has 11 residues. CDR3 sequence: CASTAGTEAFF. In DNA, the CDR3 is TGTGCCAGTACTGCGGGCACTGAAGCTTTCTTT.

The chain employs TRBV27 and TRBJ2-7, with TRBD2 as a possible D gene (5 bases). V was pared by 4 bases and J by 3 bases, with 19 bases between. The germline V gene encodes CDR1 MNHEY and CDR2 SMNVEV (reference sequence). The length of the CDR3 is 16 residues. CDR3: CASSSAPGIALYEQYF. The CDR3 DNA follows: TGTGCCAGCAGTTCGGCCCCCGGGATCGCCCTCTACGAGCAGTACTTC.

The chain links TRBV5-1 to TRBJ2-2, with D perhaps matching TRBD1 or TRBD2 (5 bases each). The CDR3 loop spans 14 amino acids. The V gene's germline CDR1 is SGHRS and CDR2 YFSETQ. With 4 bases removed from V and 6 bases from J, the gap between germline ends came to 13 bases. CDR3 DNA: TGCGCCAGCAGCCCGAGGGACGGGGCCGGGGAGCTGTTTTTT. This codes for CASSPRDGAGELFF. The variable domain in full, completed from reference TRBV5-1 and TRBJ2-2, reads KAGVTQTPRYLIKTRGQQVTLSCSPISGHRSVSWYQQTPGQGLQFLFEYFSETQRNKGNFPGRFSGRQFSNSRSEMNVSTLELGDSALYLCASSPRDGAGELFFGEGSRLTVL.

V gene TRBV11-1 combines with J gene TRBJ2-1; D remains ambiguous. Germline V gene sequence: CDR1 SGHAT, CDR2 FQDESV (reference sequence). The CDR3 is 14 amino acids. The ends were cut back, 2 bases at V and 4 bases at J, with 9 bases in the middle. The CDR3 reads CASSLLSEYNEQFF. The CDR3 DNA is TGTGCCAGCAGCTTATTATCAGAGTACAATGAGCAGTTCTTC.

The chain carries TRBV2 and TRBJ1-3; a weak D match, TRBD1 (5 bases). The CDR3 is 15 residues long. Trimming shortened V by 5 bases and J by 0 bases, and 11 bases separated the two germline ends. Germline CDR1 and CDR2: SNHLY and FYNNEI. The CDR3 DNA follows: TGTGCCAGCAGTAAAGACAGAGGCTCTGGAAACACCATATATTTT. Protein sequence: CASSKDRGSGNTIYF.

In its sample, this clone was seen once. Other nucleotide sequences in the sample specify the same CDR3. This chain uses TRBV18 with TRBJ2-1; no clear D gene. CDR3 length: 11 amino acids. Deletions cut 6 bases from V and 5 bases from J, with 5 bases between. Per the germline V gene, CDR1 is KGHSH and CDR2 is LQKENI. The CDR3 coding sequence is TGTGCCAGCTCCCCGGACAATGAGCAGTTCTTC. It encodes CASSPDNEQFF.

The J gene is TRBJ1-1, the V gene TRBV10-3; D not resolved. Germline V CDR1 and CDR2: ENHRY, SYGVKD. This CDR3 is built from 12 residues. Trimming shortened V by 8 bases and J by 3 bases, and 10 bases separated the two germline ends. The CDR3 DNA reads as TGTGCCATCGGAGACGGTTACACTGAAGCTTTCTTT. This gives the protein CAIGDGYTEAFF.

The V and J genes are TRBV6-5 and TRBJ1-1; D call uncertain. The CDR3 extends over 15 amino acids. V shed 5 bases and J shed 0 bases, with 13 bases lying between them. Per the germline V gene, CDR1 is MNHEY and CDR2 is SVGAGI. The CDR3 protein is CASSPIGSMNTEAFF. CDR3 sequence (DNA): TGTGCCAGCAGTCCCATTGGGTCAATGAACACTGAAGCTTTCTTT.

This rearrangement joins TRBV5-1 to TRBJ2-7; D may match TRBD1 or TRBD2 (7 bases each). The ends were cut back, 4 bases at V and 2 bases at J, with 19 bases in the middle. CDR1 is SGHRS and CDR2 is YFSETQ in the germline V gene. The CDR3 has 16 amino acids. The CDR3 DNA reads as TGCGCCAGCAGCCCGTTCGCAGGGGGGGCAACCTACGAGCAGTACTTC. Its protein product is CASSPFAGGATYEQYF.

This chain links TRBV6-9 with TRBJ2-4; no firm D call. CDR1 and CDR2 (germline): MNHGY, SVAAGI. The CDR3 totals 10 residues. V was trimmed by 7 bases and J by 7 bases, leaving 5 bases between them. The DNA of the CDR3 is TGTGCCAGCAACGGGAACATTCAGTACTTC. This sequence encodes CASNGNIQYF.

The V call is TRBV5-1, the J call TRBJ2-5, with a weak D call TRBD2 (6 bases). Germline CDR1 is SGHRS and CDR2 is YFSETQ. This CDR3 comprises 18 residues. V was pared by 4 bases and J by 0 bases, with 22 bases between. The chain's CDR3 is CASSPAPAIADYQETQYF. DNA for the CDR3: TGCGCCAGCAGCCCAGCTCCCGCGATAGCGGACTACCAAGAGACCCAGTACTTC.

CDR3 sequence (DNA): TGTGCCAGCAGTACCATTCTTAGCGGGAGTCTCTACGAGCAGTACTTC. Its translation: CASSTILSGSLYEQYF. The chain combines TRBV25-1 with TRBJ2-7; 9 bases are a match to TRBD2. Germline trimming cut 5 bases from V and 3 bases from J; bases unmatched to any gene: 11. Per germline, CDR1 MGHDK and CDR2 SYGVNS. The CDR3 contains 16 residues.

The rearrangement uses TRBV29-1 and TRBJ2-5; the match to TRBD1 covers 7 bases. From germline, CDR1 is SQVTM and CDR2 ANQGSEA. This CDR3 has 12 amino acids. With V trimmed by 7 bases and J by 2 bases, 4 bases remained unmatched. In DNA, the CDR3 is TGCAGCGCAGGGGGAGTTCAAGAGACCCAGTACTTC. It translates to CSAGGVQETQYF.

The chain links TRBV7-8 to TRBJ2-5; 16 bases align to TRBD2. The CDR3 has 17 residues. V shed 5 bases, J shed 4 bases, and the junction held 7 bases outside the gene matches. Looked up from germline, CDR1 is SGHVS and CDR2 is FQNEAQ. CDR3 in DNA: TGTGCCAGCAGCACCGGGACTAGCGGGGGGGCCGTAGAGACCCAGTACTTC. Its translation: CASSTGTSGGAVETQYF.

The gene calls are TRBV4-3 and TRBJ2-5; weak D call: TRBD2 (6 bases). This CDR3 has 14 residues. CDR1 is LGHNA, CDR2 YSLEER, per germline. V was clipped by 0 bases and J by 5 bases, with 10 bases between them. CDR3 nucleotides: TGCGCCAGCAGCCAAGACGGGAGCGGTGAGACCCAGTACTTC. It codes for CASSQDGSGETQYF.

This clone has only one observation. The rearrangement links TRBV9 to TRBJ2-7; D perhaps matches TRBD1 (5 bases). The CDR3 has 13 residues. V gave up 0 bases and J gave up 6 bases, with 10 bases separating them. Per germline, CDR1 SGDLS and CDR2 YYNGEE. The CDR3 region has the DNA TGTGCCAGCAGCGTAGGGCAGGGAAGCGAGCAGTACTTC. It yields the protein CASSVGQGSEQYF. The variable domain in full, with the rest retrieved from reference TRBV9 and TRBJ2-7, is DSGVTQTPKHLITATGQRVTLRCSPRSGDLSVYWYQQSLDQGLQFLIQYYNGEERAKGNILERFSAQQFPDLHSELNLSSLELGDSALYFCASSVGQGSEQYFGPGTRLTVT.

The chain uses TRBV10-1 and TRBJ2-7; 7 nucleotides line up with TRBD2. V gave up 2 bases and J gave up 1 base; unmatched junction bases: 8. This CDR3 spans 16 amino acids. Germline CDR1 is WNHNN and CDR2 is SYGVQD (reference sequence). The CDR3 is CASSEAGLILSYEQYF. The CDR3 DNA reads TGCGCCAGCAGTGAGGCGGGACTAATCTTATCCTACGAGCAGTACTTC.

The chain carries TRBV9 and TRBJ2-1; 11 bases are a match to TRBD2. The ends lost 3 bases at V and 9 bases at J; junction bases unmatched: 11. Germline V gene lookup returns CDR1 SGDLS and CDR2 YYNGEE. The CDR3 consists of 16 residues. The CDR3 sequence: CASSELYSGGATEQFF. In DNA form, the CDR3 reads TGTGCCAGCAGCGAATTATATAGCGGGGGGGCCACTGAGCAGTTCTTC.

The chain employs TRBV19 and TRBJ1-2; D call uncertain. Germline-derived CDR1 and CDR2 are LNHDA and SQIVND (reference sequence). There are 15 residues in the CDR3. With 1 base removed from V and 0 bases from J, the gap between germline ends came to 9 bases. CDR3 protein: CASSIVGSSNYGYTF. In DNA form, the CDR3 reads TGTGCCAGTAGTATAGTCGGCAGTTCTAACTATGGCTACACCTTC.

V gene TRBV7-9 combines with J gene TRBJ2-5, with 10 positions matching TRBD2. The CDR3 runs 14 residues. V lost 5 bases to trimming and J lost 4 bases; unmatched junction nucleotides: 4. Germline CDR1 reads SEHNR; CDR2 reads FQNEAQ (reference sequence). The CDR3 loop reads CASSPWTSGETQYF. CDR3 DNA: TGTGCCAGCAGCCCTTGGACTAGCGGAGAGACCCAGTACTTC.

The gene calls are TRBV6-1 and TRBJ2-7; possibly TRBD1 for D (5 bases). The V gene's germline CDR1 is MNHNS and CDR2 SASEGT. V lost 10 bases and J 4 bases, leaving 14 bases between the germline ends. The CDR3 covers 12 residues. The CDR3 region is CATSLGVYEQYF. CDR3 nucleotide sequence: TGTGCCACTTCCCTAGGGGTTTACGAGCAGTACTTC.